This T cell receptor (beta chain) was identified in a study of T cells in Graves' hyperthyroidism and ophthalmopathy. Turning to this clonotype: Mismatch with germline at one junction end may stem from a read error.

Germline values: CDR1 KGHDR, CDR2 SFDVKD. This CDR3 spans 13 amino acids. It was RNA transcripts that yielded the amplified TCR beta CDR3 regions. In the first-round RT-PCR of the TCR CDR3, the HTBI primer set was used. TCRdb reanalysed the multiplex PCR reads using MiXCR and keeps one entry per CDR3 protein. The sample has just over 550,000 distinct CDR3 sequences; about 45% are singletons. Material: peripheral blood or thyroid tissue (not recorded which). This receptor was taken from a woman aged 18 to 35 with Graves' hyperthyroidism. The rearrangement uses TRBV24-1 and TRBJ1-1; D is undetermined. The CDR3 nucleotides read TGTGCCATCAGTGAACTAAGGGCGGGTGAAGCTTTCTTT. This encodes CAISELRAGEAFF.